The 26 T cell receptor beta chains presented below share a single source sample, sequenced in a study of blood T cells in healthy people across ages. A sample-barcoded 5' primer and a J-beta primer mix were used in a second PCR of roughly 7 to 12 cycles. MiXCR was run by TCRdb on the 5' RACE reads, yielding one entry per CDR3 protein. The data contain more than 700,000 distinct CDR3 sequences, 46% of them singletons. Sequenced input: blood. The receptors originated from a man aged 80 or over in good health.

This clonotype has ten or more counts. One end of the junction fails to match germline, which may point to a read error. V is TRBV7-2 and J is TRBJ2-1; TRBD1 or TRBD2 may be the D gene (5 bases each). The CDR3 is 14 residues long. Germline V CDR1 and CDR2: SGHTA, FQGNSA. CDR3 bases: TGTGCCAGCAACTTACTGGGGGTGGGGAATGAGCAGTTCTTC. This gives the protein CASNLLGVGNEQFF. The full variable domain, rest sourced from reference TRBV7-2 and TRBJ2-1, is GAGVSQSPSNKVTEKGKDVELRCDPISGHTALYWYRQSLGQGLEFLIYFQGNSAPDKSGLPSDRFSAERTGGSVSTLTIQRTQQEDSAVYLCASNLLGVGNEQFFGPGTRLTVL.

Notes on this clonotype: This clone may be a read error of a much larger clone one base away. This CDR3 is CASSSRRRGLVSDNEQFF. CDR3 bases: TGTGCCAGCAGTTCACGCCGCAGGGGGCTTGTTAGCGACAATGAGCAGTTCTTC. The V and J genes are TRBV27 and TRBJ2-1; 8 nucleotides align to TRBD1. CDR1 and CDR2 (germline): MNHEY, SMNVEV (reference sequence). With V trimmed by 4 bases and J by 5 bases, 16 bases remained unmatched. This CDR3 has 18 residues.

This clonotype was picked up a small number of times. The gene calls are TRBV28 and TRBJ2-5; D is uncertain. The V gene's germline CDR1 is MDHEN and CDR2 SYDVKM. V was clipped by 3 bases and J by 6 bases, with 8 bases between them. The CDR3 extends over 12 amino acids. In DNA form, the CDR3 reads TGTGCCAGCAGTTTTAGCAGACAGACCCAGTACTTC. Protein sequence: CASSFSRQTQYF.

The rearrangement joins TRBV6-4 to TRBJ2-7; TRBD2 matches 7 bases. The CDR3 extends over 13 amino acids. The V and J ends lost 6 bases and 7 bases, in that order; junction bases with no gene match: 9. Germline V gene sequence: CDR1 MRHNA, CDR2 SNTAGT. CDR3 region: CASRATSAQEQYF. CDR3 in DNA: TGTGCCAGCAGAGCAACTAGCGCCCAAGAGCAGTACTTC.

The chain carries TRBV3-1 and TRBJ2-4; 7 bases fit TRBD2. The J call may not be correct, given that the DNA end is closer to TRBJ2-7. CDR1 is LGHDT, CDR2 YNNKEL, per germline (reference sequence). The CDR3 consists of 14 residues. The DNA of the CDR3 is TGTGCCAGCAGCCGAAGACGGGGGGCCTACGAGCAGTACTTC. It codes for CASSRRRGAYEQYF.

This clonotype showed up many times. The V and J genes are TRBV10-3 and TRBJ2-3; D is perhaps TRBD2 (7 bases). In germline, CDR1 is ENHRY, CDR2 SYGVKD. The germline V and J ends were trimmed by 4 bases and 2 bases, with 22 bases remaining between them. The CDR3 covers 18 residues. For the CDR3, the DNA is TGTGCCATCAGTGGGGGACACCCAGGGAGGGGACTCACAGATACGCAGTATTTT. Amino acid sequence: CAISGGHPGRGLTDTQYF.

In this sample, this clonotype turned up once. This chain links TRBV11-2 with TRBJ2-7, with a possible D match to TRBD2 (5 bases). The CDR3 totals 15 residues. The germline V gene has CDR1 SGHAT and CDR2 FQNNGV. V was cut by 3 bases and J by 5 bases, with 17 bases left in between. CDR3 DNA sequence: TGTGCCAGCAGCTTCATCATCGCCAAGGAGGACGAGCAGTACTTC. It codes for CASSFIIAKEDEQYF.

The chain has TRBV20-1 and TRBJ2-5; TRBD2 agrees at 11 bases. This CDR3 spans 17 amino acids. Germline trimming cut 0 bases from V and 11 bases from J; bases unmatched to any gene: 17. The V gene's germline CDR1 is DFQATT and CDR2 SNEGSKA (reference sequence). CDR3 bases: TGCAGTGCTAGAGATCCCTTGACTAGCGGGAATTACAATGAGCAGTACTTC. This gives the protein CSARDPLTSGNYNEQYF.

Notes on this clonotype: Being one base from a much bigger clone, this may be a read error. CDR3 coding DNA: TGTGCCAGCAGCTTTCGTTCCGCCAGTAATGAGCAGTTCTTC. Residues: CASSFRSASNEQFF. The rearrangement joins TRBV7-2 to TRBJ2-1, with D hard to call. Germline V gene sequence: CDR1 SGHTA, CDR2 FQGNSA. This CDR3 has 14 amino acids. Trimming took 3 bases from V and 7 from J, leaving 13 bases between them.

The CDR3 region has the DNA TGTGCCAGCAGCCGCCTCGCCCGAGGGGGAAATTTTATGCAGTATTTT. Translating gives CASSRLARGGNFMQYF. The chain has TRBV6-6 and TRBJ2-3; D is perhaps TRBD1 (6 bases). This CDR3 contains 16 residues. Per germline, CDR1 MNHNY and CDR2 SVGAGI (reference sequence). V lost 6 bases and J lost 11, with 27 bases in between.

The rearrangement links TRBV27 to TRBJ2-3; no definite D call. In germline, CDR1 is MNHEY, CDR2 SMNVEV (reference sequence). V lost 4 bases to trimming and J lost 6 bases, with 14 bases between them. CDR3 length equals 14 residues. CDR3 DNA: TGTGCCAGCAGTTCCCAGTCTGGGTTCGATACGCAGTATTTT. This codes for CASSSQSGFDTQYF.

This clonotype was seen a few times. The chain couples TRBV6-6 to TRBJ1-1; D unclear. Per the germline V gene, CDR1 is MNHNY and CDR2 is SVGAGI (reference sequence). The CDR3 runs to 13 residues. V was clipped by 2 bases and J by 1 base, with 5 bases between them. In DNA, the CDR3 is TGTGCCAGCAGTTACACGGGGAACACTGAAGCTTTCTTT. Its protein is CASSYTGNTEAFF.

The chain employs TRBV5-5 and TRBJ2-1; the D call may be TRBD1 or TRBD2 (5 bases each). The germline gives CDR1 SGHKS, CDR2 YYEKEE (reference sequence). Between the trimmed V and J ends, which lost 0 bases and 0 bases, there was a span of 7 bases. This CDR3 comprises 15 residues. CDR3 protein: CASSLDGTSYNEQFF. CDR3 coding DNA: TGTGCCAGCAGCTTGGATGGGACCTCCTACAATGAGCAGTTCTTC. Supplemented by reference TRBV5-5 and TRBJ2-1, the full variable domain reads DAGVTQSPTHLIKTRGQQVTLRCSPISGHKSVSWYQQVLGQGPQFIFQYYEKEERGRGNFPDRFSARQFPNYSSELNVNALLLGDSALYLCASSLDGTSYNEQFFGPGTRLTVL.

The V gene is TRBV29-1, the J gene TRBJ2-2; TRBD2 matches 7 bases. The CDR3 extends over 14 amino acids. Trimming cost V 2 bases and J 8 bases; bases outside gene matches: 8. Germline CDR1 SQVTM, CDR2 ANQGSEA. CDR3 amino acids: CSVELLAAGGELFF. DNA of the CDR3: TGCAGCGTTGAACTCCTAGCGGCAGGAGGGGAGCTGTTTTTT.

The rearrangement uses TRBV7-2 and TRBJ2-3, with TRBD1 matching 8 bases. The V gene's germline CDR1 is SGHTA and CDR2 FQGNSA. V dropped 2 bases and J dropped 3; count of bases not matched to a gene: 7. This CDR3 has 16 residues. CDR3 in DNA: TGTGCCAGCAGCTTACGATCGAGACAGGGGACAGATACGCAGTATTTT. This encodes CASSLRSRQGTDTQYF.

The J gene is TRBJ1-5, the V gene TRBV12-3 or TRBV12-4; D gene unclear. The ends were cut back, 4 bases at V and 0 bases at J, with 13 bases in the middle. The CDR3 runs to 16 residues. The CDR3 spells CASSSSSQYSNQPQHF. The CDR3 DNA follows: TGTGCCAGCAGTTCCTCGAGCCAATATAGCAATCAGCCCCAGCATTTT.

Of note for this clonotype: This clone may be a read error of a much larger clone one base away. The chain combines TRBV9 with TRBJ2-1, with 10 bases fitting TRBD2. CDR1 is SGDLS and CDR2 is YYNGEE in the germline V gene. This CDR3 spans 15 amino acids. The J segment lost 6 bases and the V segment lost 3 bases, leaving 6 bases of the junction unmatched. The CDR3 DNA reads as TGTGCCAGCAGCGACCTAGCGGGAGTCCGCAATGAGCAGTTCTTC. This sequence encodes CASSDLAGVRNEQFF.

The rearrangement joins TRBV28 to TRBJ2-3; TRBD1 agrees at 8 bases. This CDR3 comprises 14 residues. The J segment lost 4 bases and the V segment lost 11 bases, leaving 11 bases of the junction unmatched. The germline V gene has CDR1 MDHEN and CDR2 SYDVKM. In DNA form, the CDR3 reads TGTGCCTGTAGCCGGTCGACAGGGGCAGATACGCAGTATTTT. Encoded protein: CACSRSTGADTQYF.

The rearrangement joins TRBV9 to TRBJ2-1; 9 positions match TRBD2. The germline V gene has CDR1 SGDLS and CDR2 YYNGEE. Trimming took 3 bases from V and 4 from J; bases not matched to a gene: 5. This CDR3 spans 15 amino acids. The DNA of the CDR3 is TGTGCCAGCAGCGGTAGCGGGGGATCGTACAATGAGCAGTTCTTC. Encoded protein: CASSGSGGSYNEQFF.

This chain uses TRBV29-1 with TRBJ2-5; D is uncertain. CDR1 SQVTM and CDR2 ANQGSEA come from the germline V gene. There are 13 residues in the CDR3. V shed 1 base and J shed 5 bases, with 11 bases lying between them. The CDR3 nucleotides read TGCAGCGTTGAAGCCCTCTTAGGGGAGACCCAGTACTTC. It yields the protein CSVEALLGETQYF.

The genes are TRBV7-2 and TRBJ2-1; possible D gene TRBD2, 5 bases. Germline loops: CDR1 SGHTA, CDR2 FQGNSA. The CDR3 is 15 residues long. The ends were cut back, 1 base at V and 8 bases at J, with 15 bases in the middle. CDR3 DNA: TGTGCCAGCAGCTTAGTGGTCGGGAATAAAGATGAGCAGTTCTTC. As protein: CASSLVVGNKDEQFF.

The chain couples TRBV9 to TRBJ2-1; D perhaps matches TRBD2 (6 bases). The J call could be wrong; TRBJ2-7 is a better fit for the DNA end. The CDR3 loop spans 15 amino acids. CDR1 and CDR2 from the germline V gene are SGDLS and YYNGEE. The CDR3 here is CASSVGLASYNEQYF. CDR3 nucleotides: TGTGCCAGCAGCGTAGGGCTAGCGTCCTACAATGAGCAGTACTTC.

This clonotype was seen more than once but under ten times. The CDR3 loop is CASSQGARIRDEQFF. The CDR3 region has the DNA TGTGCCAGCAGCCAAGGAGCTCGGATTAGGGATGAGCAGTTCTTC. V and J are TRBV4-2 and TRBJ2-1; D gene ambiguous. V was clipped by 1 base and J by 8 bases, with 15 bases between them. This CDR3 comprises 15 residues. Looked up from germline, CDR1 is LGHNA and CDR2 is YNFKEQ.

The chain couples TRBV7-2 to TRBJ2-5; D could derive from TRBD1 or TRBD2 (5 bases each). The length of the CDR3 is 15 residues. V shed 5 bases and J shed 11 bases, with 24 bases lying between them. The germline V gene encodes CDR1 SGHTA and CDR2 FQGNSA. This CDR3 is CASSPRDPQTDEQYF. The CDR3 nucleotides read TGTGCCAGCAGCCCCAGGGACCCCCAAACCGATGAGCAGTACTTC.

V is TRBV18 and J is TRBJ1-5; the D is unclear. From germline, CDR1 is KGHSH and CDR2 LQKENI. The CDR3 sequence is 15 residues long. V lost 3 bases to trimming and J lost 1 base, with 10 bases between them. The CDR3 sequence is CASSPGRQSNQPQHF. CDR3 sequence (DNA): TGTGCCAGCTCACCCGGTCGGCAGAGCAATCAGCCCCAGCATTTT.

This chain links TRBV5-1 with TRBJ1-1, with D unclear. Trimming removed 4 bases from V and 4 bases from J, with 14 bases in between. This CDR3 comprises 14 residues. Looked up from germline, CDR1 is SGHRS and CDR2 is YFSETQ. The CDR3 nucleotides read TGCGCCAGCAGCGTTCAAGTCGTGGGCACTGAAGCTTTCTTT. This codes for CASSVQVVGTEAFF.